This is a list of T cell receptor beta chains from one sample in a study of OX40 agonist ivuxolimab in advanced cancers. Data came from immunoSEQ multiplex PCR; TCRdb stores just in-frame clones and leaves some out. The top ten clones hold roughly 13% of a sample with roughly 75,000 clones, less than 90% of them seen once. Sequencing used CD4+ or CD8+ T cells sorted from blood, obtained in a trial of the OX40 agonist ivuxolimab. The receptors originated from an adult with an advanced solid tumor such as melanoma, head and neck, liver or kidney cancer. CDR3s include the opening cysteine and the closing phenylalanine or tryptophan. The D gene is left open where the match is weak. Expanded clones get a size class; other rows say once, few or many, or leave the size out.

d_call | j_call | v_call | clone_size | cdr3_nt | cdr3_aa
NA | TRBJ2-7 | TRBV7-5 | NA | TGTGCCAGCAGCCAACACTACGAGCAGTACTTC | CASSQHYEQYF
NA | TRBJ2-6 | TRBV6-4 | once | TGTGCCAGCAGTGACACTAGCTCTGGGGCCAACGTCCTGACTTTC | CASSDTSSGANVLTF
NA | TRBJ2-7 | TRBV4-1 | NA | TGCGCCAGCAGCCAAGACACCCGCGGGAAGAAGTCCTACGAGCAGTACTTC | CASSQDTRGKKSYEQYF
NA | TRBJ2-7 | TRBV6-1 | few | TGTGCCAGCAGTGCCCGACTAGATGGGTACGAGCAGTACTTC | CASSARLDGYEQYF
NA | TRBJ2-7 | TRBV19 | NA | TGTGCCAGTAGTATCCGGCGGGGTGGCCAACACTACGAGCAGTACTTC | CASSIRRGGQHYEQYF
NA | TRBJ1-1 | TRBV6-6 | NA | TGTGCCAGCAGTTACTCCGGGGTTGGCACTGAAGCTTTCTTT | CASSYSGVGTEAFF
TRBD1 | TRBJ2-5 | TRBV9 | NA | TGTGCCAGCAGCGTAGATACAGGGGGCTCCCAAGAGACCCAGTACTTC | CASSVDTGGSQETQYF
NA | TRBJ2-3 | TRBV9 | NA | TGTGCCAGCAGCGGATATGGACAGAGGATAGAAGATACGCAGTATTTT | CASSGYGQRIEDTQYF
NA | TRBJ2-5 | TRBV2 | once | TGTGCCAGCAGTCGGATGTGGCAAGAGACCCAGTACTTC | CASSRMWQETQYF
TRBD1 | TRBJ2-5 | TRBV5-1 | NA | TGCGCCAGCACCCCCGGGCGGACAGGGGGAGAGACCCAGTACTTC | CASTPGRTGGETQYF
NA | TRBJ2-7 | TRBV10-3 | NA | TGTGCCATCAGTGAGGACGGCACCTACGAGCAGTACTTC | CAISEDGTYEQYF
TRBD1 | TRBJ2-7 | TRBV10-3 | once | TGTGCCATCAGCCCCCTACAGGGGGCGAAAGGTTCCGAGCAGTACTTC | CAISPLQGAKGSEQYF
NA | TRBJ2-5 | TRBV27 | NA | TGTGCCAGCAGTTTATCTCTGGGCGGGGAGACCCAGTACTTC | CASSLSLGGETQYF
NA | TRBJ2-5 | TRBV5-1 | NA | TGCGCCAGCAGCTTTGGCAGAGAGACCCAGTACTTC | CASSFGRETQYF
NA | TRBJ1-5 | TRBV5-5 | NA | TGTGCCAGCAGCAGGAGGGTGCAAACGCGATCGCCCCAGCATTTT | CASSRRVQTRSPQHF
TRBD2 | TRBJ2-2 | TRBV5-1 | NA | TGCGCCAGCAGCTTTAGTGGGACTAGGAACACCGGGGAGCTGTTTTTT | CASSFSGTRNTGELFF
NA | TRBJ1-1 | TRBV7-3 | NA | TGTGCCAGCAGCTCACAAACGAACACTGAAGCTTTCTTT | CASSSQTNTEAFF
NA | TRBJ1-4 | TRBV2 | once | TGTGCCAGCACGAAGGCAACTAATGAAAAACTGTTTTTT | CASTKATNEKLFF
NA | TRBJ2-1 | TRBV7-7 | NA | TGTGCTAGCAGCTTAGGAACCTCCCCTTACAATGAGCAGTTCTTC | CASSLGTSPYNEQFF
NA | TRBJ2-2 | TRBV7-9 | NA | TGTGCCAGCAGCTTACAACGGAGACAGTCTACCGGGGAGCTGTTTTTT | CASSLQRRQSTGELFF
NA | TRBJ2-3 | TRBV7-6 | NA | TGTGCCAGCAGCCACCCGCGGGACAGTCTCACAGATACGCAGTATTTT | CASSHPRDSLTDTQYF
NA | TRBJ1-3 | TRBV25-1 | NA | TGTGCCAGCAGTCCTGGGGGCTCTGGAAACACCATATATTTT | CASSPGGSGNTIYF
NA | TRBJ1-1 | TRBV6-6 | NA | TGTGCCAGCAGTTACTCGGGTCTGAACACTGAAGCTTTCTTT | CASSYSGLNTEAFF
NA | TRBJ1-5 | TRBV28 | once | TGTGCCAGCAGTTCCCCAGGCCATAGCAATCAGCCCCAGCATTTT | CASSSPGHSNQPQHF
NA | TRBJ2-1 | TRBV28 | NA | TGTGCCAGCAGCAACCGGGGCCCACGCTACAATGAGCAGTTCTTC | CASSNRGPRYNEQFF
NA | TRBJ2-5 | TRBV5-1 | NA | TGCGCCAGCAGCTTGGAACAAGAGACCCAGTACTTC | CASSLEQETQYF
NA | TRBJ1-1 | TRBV18 | NA | TGTGCCAGCTCATCCTCCGGGCGGGATGGAAAAGCTTTCTTT | CASSSSGRDGKAFF
TRBD2 | TRBJ2-5 | TRBV7-2 | few | TGTGCCAGCAGCTTAGTGGGAGGGCCGGAGACCCAGTACTTC | CASSLVGGPETQYF
NA | TRBJ1-5 | TRBV28 | NA | TGTGCCAGCAGTACCCGTGGAAGGCAGCCCCAGCATTTT | CASSTRGRQPQHF
NA | TRBJ2-5 | TRBV5-1 | NA | TGCGCCAGCAGCTCACAGGGTTTTGAGGAGACCCAGTACTTC | CASSSQGFEETQYF
NA | TRBJ2-2 | TRBV7-9 | NA | TGTGCCAGCAGGCCTAAACTTCAGAGAAACACCGGGGAGCTGTTTTTT | CASRPKLQRNTGELFF
TRBD1 | TRBJ2-7 | TRBV5-4 | NA | TGTGCCAGCAGCCCGGCTCAGGGGGCCTACGAGCAGTACTTC | CASSPAQGAYEQYF
TRBD1 | TRBJ1-2 | TRBV9 | NA | TGTGCCAGCAGCGGGTTACAGGGGGCTGGCTACACCTTC | CASSGLQGAGYTF
NA | TRBJ2-7 | TRBV27 | once | TGTGCCAGCCGATCTCCCTCCTACGAGCAGTACTTC | CASRSPSYEQYF
NA | TRBJ2-3 | TRBV19 | NA | TGTGCCAGTAGTGCCCGGGATACAGATACGCAGTATTTT | CASSARDTDTQYF
NA | TRBJ1-1 | TRBV23-1 | NA | TGCGCCAGCAGTCAAAATTGGGGTAGGGACGGCAACACTGAAGCTTTCTTT | CASSQNWGRDGNTEAFF
TRBD1 | TRBJ1-2 | TRBV5-1 | NA | TGCGCCAGCAGCCCGGAGACAGGGGGCGGGAGCTATGGCTACACCTTC | CASSPETGGGSYGYTF
NA | TRBJ2-7 | TRBV10-3 | NA | TGTGCCATCAGCTCTACACCGGGACACCTATACTCCTACGAGCAGTACTTC | CAISSTPGHLYSYEQYF
NA | TRBJ1-3 | TRBV11-2 | NA | TGTGCCAGCAGTCTGGCGGGTCCGTTCTCTGGAAACACCATATATTTT | CASSLAGPFSGNTIYF
NA | TRBJ2-5 | TRBV4-1 | NA | TGCGCCAGCAGCCAAGCGGAGACCCAGTACTTC | CASSQAETQYF
TRBD1 | TRBJ1-1 | TRBV6-5 | NA | TGTGCCAGCAGGCGGGACAGTGGCACTGAAGCTTTCTTT | CASRRDSGTEAFF
TRBD2 | TRBJ2-1 | TRBV9 | few | TGTGCCAGCAGCCCATGGACTAGCGGGGCAGAGCAGTTCTTC | CASSPWTSGAEQFF
NA | TRBJ1-1 | TRBV6-6 | NA | TGTGCCAGCAGTTGGCCGGGCGGGGTGAACACTGAAGCTTTCTTT | CASSWPGGVNTEAFF
NA | TRBJ2-5 | TRBV28 | NA | TGTGCCAGCGGCCCGAGCTCAGGGAAAGAGACCCAGTACTTC | CASGPSSGKETQYF
NA | TRBJ1-1 | TRBV5-1 | NA | TGCGCCAGCACTCCGTCAGGGAATGGGTATACTGAAGCTTTCTTT | CASTPSGNGYTEAFF
NA | TRBJ2-6 | TRBV5-4 | NA | TGTGCCAGCAGCTTGGCCCTCTCCTATGCTGGGGCCAACGTCCTGACTTTC | CASSLALSYAGANVLTF
TRBD2 | TRBJ2-7 | TRBV28 | once | TGTGCCAGCAGTTTGGCGGGAGGGCGCTACGAGCAGTACTTC | CASSLAGGRYEQYF
TRBD1 | TRBJ2-1 | TRBV30 | NA | TGTGCCTGGGGGGACAGGGCCGGCGAGCAGTTCTTC | CAWGDRAGEQFF
TRBD1 | TRBJ2-5 | TRBV7-6 | once | TGTGCCAGCAGCTTAGTCAGGGGGCCCCAAGAGACCCAGTACTTC | CASSLVRGPQETQYF
NA | TRBJ2-2 | TRBV9 | NA | TGTGCCAGCAGCGCCCCTAGCGCCGACACCGGGGAGCTGTTTTTT | CASSAPSADTGELFF
NA | TRBJ2-7 | TRBV5-1 | NA | TGCGCCAGCAGCTTGGTGGAGGCTTCCTACGAGCAGTACTTC | CASSLVEASYEQYF
TRBD1 | TRBJ1-1 | TRBV6-5 | NA | TGTGCCAGCAGTTACGGGACAGGTAGCTTACGAGCTGAAGCTTTCTTT | CASSYGTGSLRAEAFF
NA | TRBJ2-7 | TRBV19 | NA | TGTGCCAGTAAGGTGCTTACCTACGAGCAGTACTTC | CASKVLTYEQYF
NA | TRBJ2-3 | TRBV30 | NA | TGTGCCTGGAGATACTGGGATACGCAGTATTTT | CAWRYWDTQYF
TRBD1 | TRBJ2-1 | TRBV4-2 | NA | TGTGCCAGCAGTGTTTGGGGACAGGCGAAGGGTGAGCAGTTCTTC | CASSVWGQAKGEQFF
NA | TRBJ1-3 | TRBV5-1 | NA | TGCGCCAGCAGCAAGACCGAAACTCGGGTAGGAAACACCATATATTTT | CASSKTETRVGNTIYF
NA | TRBJ2-7 | TRBV9 | NA | TGTGCCAGCAGCGTAGAAGATAGCCCCTACGAGCAGTACTTC | CASSVEDSPYEQYF
NA | TRBJ1-3 | TRBV7-6 | NA | TGTGCCAGCAGCTTCTCTGGAAACACCATATATTTT | CASSFSGNTIYF